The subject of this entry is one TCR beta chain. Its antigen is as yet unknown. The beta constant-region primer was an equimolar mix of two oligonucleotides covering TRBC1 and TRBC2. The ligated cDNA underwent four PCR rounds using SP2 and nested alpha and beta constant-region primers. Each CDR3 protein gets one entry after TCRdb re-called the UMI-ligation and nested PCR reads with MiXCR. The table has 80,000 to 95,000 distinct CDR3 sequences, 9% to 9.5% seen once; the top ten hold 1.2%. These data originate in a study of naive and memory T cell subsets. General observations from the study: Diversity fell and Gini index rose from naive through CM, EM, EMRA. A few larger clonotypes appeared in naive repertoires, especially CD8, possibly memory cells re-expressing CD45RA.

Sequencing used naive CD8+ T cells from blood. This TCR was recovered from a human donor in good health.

The CDR3 nucleotides are TGTGCCAGGGGGGGTCGGGGGAACATTCAGTACTTC. Translating it yields CARGGRGNIQYF. This chain connects TRBV27 to TRBJ2-4, with a tentative D call TRBD2 (6 bases). This CDR3 spans 12 amino acids. Germline CDR1 MNHEY, CDR2 SMNVEV (reference sequence). The V end lost 9 bases, the J end lost 7 bases, and 13 bases lay between the germline ends.